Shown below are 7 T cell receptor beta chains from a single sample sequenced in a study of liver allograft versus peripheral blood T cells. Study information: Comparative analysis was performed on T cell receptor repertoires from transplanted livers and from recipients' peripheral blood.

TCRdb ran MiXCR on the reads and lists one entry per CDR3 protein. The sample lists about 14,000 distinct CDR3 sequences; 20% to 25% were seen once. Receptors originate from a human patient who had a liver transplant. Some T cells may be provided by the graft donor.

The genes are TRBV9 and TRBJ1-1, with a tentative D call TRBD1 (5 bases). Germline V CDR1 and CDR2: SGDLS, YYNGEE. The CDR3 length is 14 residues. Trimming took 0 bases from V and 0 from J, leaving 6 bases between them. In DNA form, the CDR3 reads TGTGCCAGCAGCGTAGGGGGGATGAACACTGAAGCTTTCTTT. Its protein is CASSVGGMNTEAFF.

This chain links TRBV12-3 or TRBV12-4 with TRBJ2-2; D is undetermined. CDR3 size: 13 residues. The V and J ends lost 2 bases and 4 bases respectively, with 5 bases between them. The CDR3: CASSLRLTGELFF. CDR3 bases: TGTGCCAGCAGTTTAAGACTCACCGGGGAGCTGTTTTTT.

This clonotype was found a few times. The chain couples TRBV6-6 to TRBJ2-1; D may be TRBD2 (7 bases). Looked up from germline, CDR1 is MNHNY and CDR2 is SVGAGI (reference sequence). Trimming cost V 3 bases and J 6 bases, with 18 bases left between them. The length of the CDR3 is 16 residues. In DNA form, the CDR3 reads TGTGCCAGCAGTTATAGGGGGGGGATTCTCTCCAATGAGCAGTTCTTC. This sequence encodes CASSYRGGILSNEQFF.

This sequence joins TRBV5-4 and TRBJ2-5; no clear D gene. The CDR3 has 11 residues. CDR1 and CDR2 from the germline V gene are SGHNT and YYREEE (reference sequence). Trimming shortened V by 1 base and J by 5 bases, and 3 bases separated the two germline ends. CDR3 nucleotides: TGTGCCAGCAGCTTGAGGGAGACCCAGTACTTC. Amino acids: CASSLRETQYF.

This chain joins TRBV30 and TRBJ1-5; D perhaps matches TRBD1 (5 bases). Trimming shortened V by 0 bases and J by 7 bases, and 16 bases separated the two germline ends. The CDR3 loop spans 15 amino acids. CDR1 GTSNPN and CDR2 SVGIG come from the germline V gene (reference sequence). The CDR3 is CAWSVATTVAQPQHF. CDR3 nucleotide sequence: TGTGCCTGGAGTGTTGCGACGACAGTCGCCCAGCCCCAGCATTTT.

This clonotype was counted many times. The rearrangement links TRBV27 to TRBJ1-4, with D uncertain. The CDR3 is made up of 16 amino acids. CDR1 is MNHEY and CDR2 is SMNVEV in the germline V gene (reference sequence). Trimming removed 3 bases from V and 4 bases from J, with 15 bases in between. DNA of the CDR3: TGTGCCAGCAGTTTGCTGACCGGAGGAGATAATGAAAAACTGTTTTTT. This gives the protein CASSLLTGGDNEKLFF. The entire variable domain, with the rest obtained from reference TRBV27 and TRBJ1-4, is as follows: EAQVTQNPRYLITVTGKKLTVTCSQNMNHEYMSWYRQDPGLGLRQIYYSMNVEVTDKGDVPEGYKVSRKEKRNFPLILESPSPNQTSLYFCASSLLTGGDNEKLFFGSGTQLSVL.

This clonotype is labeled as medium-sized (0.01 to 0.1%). The CDR3 loop is CASSQDRGRGNTIYF. CDR3 bases: TGTGCCAGTAGTCAGGACAGGGGACGTGGAAACACCATATATTTT. This sequence joins TRBV19 and TRBJ1-3; 9 bases map to TRBD1. The trim removed 5 bases at V and 3 bases at J, leaving 5 bases unmatched. Germline values: CDR1 LNHDA, CDR2 SQIVND (reference sequence). The CDR3 length is 15 residues.